The source of this T cell receptor beta chain is a study of shared clonotypes between healthy human individuals. After removal of 3 bases from V and 5 bases from J, the junction contained 4 bases not matched to a gene. Germline CDR1 SGHRS, CDR2 YFSETQ. The CDR3 has 15 residues. TCRdb's copy holds only in-frame clones and misses some; the assay was immunoSEQ multiplex PCR. The top ten hold 10% to 13% of the sample, which has hundreds of thousands of clones, 74% seen once. This receptor was obtained from a man aged 25-40 years in good health. Source material: memory CD4+ T cells sorted from blood. Subset reported: CD45RA-negative fraction. V and J are TRBV5-1 and TRBJ2-1, with 11 bases fitting TRBD2. DNA for the CDR3: TGCGCCAGCAGCTGGGGACTAGCGGATGACAATGAGCAGTTCTTC. Amino acids: CASSWGLADDNEQFF.